This TCR beta chain was sequenced in a study of blood T cell repertoires in COVID-19. The overall study: Nucleic acid was either cDNA or gDNA, and it came from T cells, B-cell-depleted T cells, or PBMCs.

Profiled with immunoSEQ multiplex PCR; TCRdb holds only in-frame clones, not every one. The sample shows about 150,000 clones, about 89% of them seen only once. This CDR3 contains 16 residues. Per the germline V gene, CDR1 is SGHDT and CDR2 is YYEEEE. Trimming at V came to 4 bases and at J to 3 bases, leaving 4 bases not matched to a gene. The V gene is TRBV5-6, the J gene TRBJ2-1, with 13 positions matching TRBD2. The sequencing input was peripheral blood. The receptor's source is a man aged 60-69 years with active or convalescent COVID-19. CDR3 nucleotide sequence: TGTGCCAGCAGCCGCCGGACTAGCGGGGGCTACAATGAGCAGTTCTTC. Translating gives CASSRRTSGGYNEQFF.